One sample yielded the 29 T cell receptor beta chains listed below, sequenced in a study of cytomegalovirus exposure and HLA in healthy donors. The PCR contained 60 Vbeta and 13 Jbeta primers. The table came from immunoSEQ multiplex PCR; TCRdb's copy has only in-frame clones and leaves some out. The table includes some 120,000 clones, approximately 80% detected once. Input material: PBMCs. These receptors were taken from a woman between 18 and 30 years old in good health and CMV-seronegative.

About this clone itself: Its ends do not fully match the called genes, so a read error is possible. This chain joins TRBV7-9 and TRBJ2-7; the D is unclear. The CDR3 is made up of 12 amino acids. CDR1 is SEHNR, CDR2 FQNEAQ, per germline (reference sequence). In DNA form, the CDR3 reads TGTTCCAGCAGCTTAGCCCCCGGCGAGCAGTACTTC. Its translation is CSSSLAPGEQYF.

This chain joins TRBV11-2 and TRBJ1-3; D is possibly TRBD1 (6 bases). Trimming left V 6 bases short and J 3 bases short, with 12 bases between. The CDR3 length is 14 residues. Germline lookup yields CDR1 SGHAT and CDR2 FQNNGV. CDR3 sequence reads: CASRPQGDGNTIYF. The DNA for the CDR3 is TGTGCCAGCAGACCACAGGGAGATGGAAACACCATATATTTT. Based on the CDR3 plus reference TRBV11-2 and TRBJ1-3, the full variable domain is EAGVAQSPRYKIIEKRQSVAFWCNPISGHATLYWYQQILGQGPKLLIQFQNNGVVDDSQLPKDRFSAERLKGVDSTLKIQPAKLEDSAVYLCASRPQGDGNTIYFGEGSWLTVV.

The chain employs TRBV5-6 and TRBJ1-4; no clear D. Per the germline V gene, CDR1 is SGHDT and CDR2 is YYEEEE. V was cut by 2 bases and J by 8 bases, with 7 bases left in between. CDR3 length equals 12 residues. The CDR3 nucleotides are TGTGCCAGCAGCTTTGTTTCGGAAAAACTGTTTTTT. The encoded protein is CASSFVSEKLFF.

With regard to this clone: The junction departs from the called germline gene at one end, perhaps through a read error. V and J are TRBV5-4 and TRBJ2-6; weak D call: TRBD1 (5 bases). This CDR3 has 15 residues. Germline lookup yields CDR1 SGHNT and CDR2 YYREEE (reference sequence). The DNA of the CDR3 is TGTGCCAGCACCGTCGACAGCTCTGGGGCCAACGGCCTGACTTTC. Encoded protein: CASTVDSSGANGLTF.

The CDR3 bases are TGTGCCAGCAGTCGAATTAGCGGGAGCCATGAGCAGTTCTTC. The encoded protein is CASSRISGSHEQFF. The rearrangement links TRBV2 to TRBJ2-1; 9 nucleotides line up with TRBD2. CDR1 and CDR2 from the germline V gene are SNHLY and FYNNEI. Trimming took 5 bases from V and 8 from J; bases not matched to a gene: 7. The CDR3 length is 14 residues.

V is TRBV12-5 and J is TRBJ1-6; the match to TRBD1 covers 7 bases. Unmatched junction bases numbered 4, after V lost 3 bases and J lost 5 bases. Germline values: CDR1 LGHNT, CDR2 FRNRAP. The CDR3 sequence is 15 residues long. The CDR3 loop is CASGFSDRDNSPLHF. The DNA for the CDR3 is TGTGCTAGTGGTTTCTCCGACAGGGATAATTCACCCCTCCACTTT.

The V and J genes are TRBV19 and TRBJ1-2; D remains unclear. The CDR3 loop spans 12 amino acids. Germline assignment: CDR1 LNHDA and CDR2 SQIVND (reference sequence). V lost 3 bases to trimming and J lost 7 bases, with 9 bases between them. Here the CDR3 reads CASSIHRSGYTF. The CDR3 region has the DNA TGTGCCAGTAGTATCCACCGGAGTGGCTACACCTTC.

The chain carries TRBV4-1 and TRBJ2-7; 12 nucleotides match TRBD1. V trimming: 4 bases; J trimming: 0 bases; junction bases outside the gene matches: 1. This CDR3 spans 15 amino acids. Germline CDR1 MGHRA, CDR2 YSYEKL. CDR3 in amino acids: CASSPGQGASYEQYF. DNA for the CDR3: TGCGCCAGCAGCCCGGGACAGGGGGCCTCCTACGAGCAGTACTTC.

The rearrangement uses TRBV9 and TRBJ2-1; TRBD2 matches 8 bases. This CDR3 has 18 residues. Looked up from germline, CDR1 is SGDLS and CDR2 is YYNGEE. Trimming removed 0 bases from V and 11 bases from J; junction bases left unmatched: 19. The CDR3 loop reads CASSVGPGTTSALTKQFF. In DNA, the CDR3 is TGTGCCAGCAGCGTAGGACCCGGGACGACTAGCGCCCTCACTAAGCAGTTCTTC.

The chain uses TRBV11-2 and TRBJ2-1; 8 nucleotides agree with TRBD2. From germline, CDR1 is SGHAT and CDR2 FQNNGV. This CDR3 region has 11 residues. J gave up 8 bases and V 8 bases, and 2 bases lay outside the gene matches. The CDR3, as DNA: TGTGCCAGCGTCGGGGGGGATGAGCAGTTCTTC. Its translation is CASVGGDEQFF.

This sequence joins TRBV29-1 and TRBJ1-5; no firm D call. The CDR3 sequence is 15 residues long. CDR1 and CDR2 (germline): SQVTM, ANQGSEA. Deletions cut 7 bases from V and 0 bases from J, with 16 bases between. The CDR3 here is CSAISDTDSNQPQHF. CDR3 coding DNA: TGCAGCGCTATCAGTGACACGGATAGCAATCAGCCCCAGCATTTT.

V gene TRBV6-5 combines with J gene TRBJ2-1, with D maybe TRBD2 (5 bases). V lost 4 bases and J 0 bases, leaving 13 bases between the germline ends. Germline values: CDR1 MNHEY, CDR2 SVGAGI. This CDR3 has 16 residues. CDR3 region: CASSSRRAGSYNEQFF. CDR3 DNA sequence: TGTGCCAGCAGTTCTCGTAGGGCGGGCTCCTACAATGAGCAGTTCTTC.

The CDR3 nucleotides are TGTGCCATACAGGGGGCGGACTATGGCTACACCTTC. It translates to CAIQGADYGYTF. V is TRBV19 and J is TRBJ1-2; the match to TRBD1 covers 9 bases. Per germline, CDR1 LNHDA and CDR2 SQIVND (reference sequence). Unmatched junction bases numbered 3, after V lost 10 bases and J lost 3 bases. This CDR3 contains 12 residues.

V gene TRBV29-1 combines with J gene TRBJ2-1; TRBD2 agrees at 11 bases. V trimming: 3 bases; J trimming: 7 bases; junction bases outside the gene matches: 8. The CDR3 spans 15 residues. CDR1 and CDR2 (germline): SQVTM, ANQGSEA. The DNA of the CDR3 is TGCAGCGTTGAGCCACTAGCGGGAGTAAGTAATGAGCAGTTCTTC. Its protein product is CSVEPLAGVSNEQFF.

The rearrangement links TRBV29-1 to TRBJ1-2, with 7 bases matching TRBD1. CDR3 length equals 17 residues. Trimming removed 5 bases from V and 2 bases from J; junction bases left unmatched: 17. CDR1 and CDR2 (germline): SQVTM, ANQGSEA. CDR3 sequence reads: CSVPGISRTGYNYGYTF. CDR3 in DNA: TGCAGCGTTCCGGGGATATCCAGGACAGGCTACAACTATGGCTACACCTTC.

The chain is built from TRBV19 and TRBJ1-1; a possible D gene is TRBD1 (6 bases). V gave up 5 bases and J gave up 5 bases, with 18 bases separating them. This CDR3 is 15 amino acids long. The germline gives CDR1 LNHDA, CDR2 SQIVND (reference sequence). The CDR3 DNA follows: TGTGCCAGTAGTGGCGACAGGAGCTACCTTACTGAAGCTTTCTTT. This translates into CASSGDRSYLTEAFF. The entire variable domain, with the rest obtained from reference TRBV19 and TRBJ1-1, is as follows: DGGITQSPKYLFRKEGQNVTLSCEQNLNHDAMYWYRQDPGQGLRLIYYSQIVNDFQKGDIAEGYSVSREKKESFPLTVTSAQKNPTAFYLCASSGDRSYLTEAFFGQGTRLTVV.

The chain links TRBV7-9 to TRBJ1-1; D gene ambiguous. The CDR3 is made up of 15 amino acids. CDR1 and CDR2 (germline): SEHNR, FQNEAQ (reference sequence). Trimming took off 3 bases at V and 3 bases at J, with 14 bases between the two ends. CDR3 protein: CASSFWRSGDTEAFF. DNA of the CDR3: TGTGCCAGCAGCTTCTGGCGCAGTGGAGACACTGAAGCTTTCTTT.

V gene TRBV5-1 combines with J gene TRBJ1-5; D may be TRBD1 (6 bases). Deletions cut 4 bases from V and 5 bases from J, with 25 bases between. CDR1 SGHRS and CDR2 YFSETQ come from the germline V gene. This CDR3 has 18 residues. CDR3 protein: CASSAPHHGQSRDQPQHF. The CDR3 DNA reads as TGCGCCAGCAGCGCTCCACACCACGGACAGTCGAGGGATCAGCCCCAGCATTTT.

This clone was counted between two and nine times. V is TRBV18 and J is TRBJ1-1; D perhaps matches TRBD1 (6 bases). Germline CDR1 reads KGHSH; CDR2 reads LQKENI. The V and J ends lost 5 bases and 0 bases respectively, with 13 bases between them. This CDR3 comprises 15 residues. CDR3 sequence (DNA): TGTGCCAGCTCAAGGACTGGGGACATGAACACTGAAGCTTTCTTT. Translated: CASSRTGDMNTEAFF.

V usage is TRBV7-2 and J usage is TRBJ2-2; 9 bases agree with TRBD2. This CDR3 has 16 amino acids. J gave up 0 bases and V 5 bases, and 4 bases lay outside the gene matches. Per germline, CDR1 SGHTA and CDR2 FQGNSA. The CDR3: CASSRGGGTNTGELFF. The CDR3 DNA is TGTGCCAGCAGCCGCGGGGGGGGGACGAACACCGGGGAGCTGTTTTTT.

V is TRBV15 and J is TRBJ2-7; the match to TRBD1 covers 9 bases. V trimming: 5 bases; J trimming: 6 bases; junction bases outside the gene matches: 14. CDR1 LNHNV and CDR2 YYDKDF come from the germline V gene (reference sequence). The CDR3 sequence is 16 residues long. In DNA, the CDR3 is TGTGCCACCAGCTCCGGGACAGGGACCGTTTGGGGCGAGCAGTACTTC. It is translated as CATSSGTGTVWGEQYF.

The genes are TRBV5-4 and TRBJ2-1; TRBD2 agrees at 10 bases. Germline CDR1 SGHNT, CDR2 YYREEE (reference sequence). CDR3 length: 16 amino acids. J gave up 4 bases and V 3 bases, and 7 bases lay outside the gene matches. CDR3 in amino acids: CASSSPLAGVYNEQFF. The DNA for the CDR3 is TGTGCCAGCAGCTCGCCCCTAGCGGGGGTTTACAATGAGCAGTTCTTC.

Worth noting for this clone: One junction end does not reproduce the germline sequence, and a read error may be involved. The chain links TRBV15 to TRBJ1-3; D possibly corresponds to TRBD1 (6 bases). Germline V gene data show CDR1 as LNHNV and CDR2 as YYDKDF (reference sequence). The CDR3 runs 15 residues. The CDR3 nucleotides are TGTGCCACCAGCAGGGGCGACAGGTTTGGAAGCACCATATATTTT. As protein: CATSRGDRFGSTIYF. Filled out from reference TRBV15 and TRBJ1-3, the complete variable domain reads DAMVIQNPRYQVTQFGKPVTLSCSQTLNHNVMYWYQQKSSQAPKLLFHYYDKDFNNEADTPDNFQSRRPNTSFCFLDIRSPGLGDTAMYLCATSRGDRFGSTIYFGEGSWLTVV.

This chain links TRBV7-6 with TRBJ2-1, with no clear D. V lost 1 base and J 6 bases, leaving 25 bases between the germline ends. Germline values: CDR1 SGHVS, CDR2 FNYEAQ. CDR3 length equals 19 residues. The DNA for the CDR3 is TGTGCCAGCAGCTTAGTTGACCAACCCTTAGACTGGTCGGGCAATGAGCAGTTCTTC. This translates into CASSLVDQPLDWSGNEQFF.

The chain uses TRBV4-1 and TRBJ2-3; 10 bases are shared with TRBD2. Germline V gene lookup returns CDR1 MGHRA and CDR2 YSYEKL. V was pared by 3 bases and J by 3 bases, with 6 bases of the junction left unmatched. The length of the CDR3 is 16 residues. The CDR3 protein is CASSHSSGRGTDTQYF. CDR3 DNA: TGCGCCAGCAGCCACTCTAGCGGGAGAGGAACAGATACGCAGTATTTT.

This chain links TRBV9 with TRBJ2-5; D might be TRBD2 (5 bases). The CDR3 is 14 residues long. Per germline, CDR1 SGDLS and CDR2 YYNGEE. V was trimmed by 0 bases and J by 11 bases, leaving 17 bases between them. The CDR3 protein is CASSVGLPTWEQYF. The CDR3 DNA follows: TGTGCCAGCAGCGTAGGGCTCCCAACCTGGGAGCAGTACTTC.

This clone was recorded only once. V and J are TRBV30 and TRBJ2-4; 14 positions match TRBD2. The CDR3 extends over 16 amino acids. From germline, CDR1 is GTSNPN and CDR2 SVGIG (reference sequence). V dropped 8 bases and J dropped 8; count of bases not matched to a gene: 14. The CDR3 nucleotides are TGTGCCGGAAGTGGACTAGCGGGGGGCCATAGGGACATTCAGTACTTC. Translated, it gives CAGSGLAGGHRDIQYF.

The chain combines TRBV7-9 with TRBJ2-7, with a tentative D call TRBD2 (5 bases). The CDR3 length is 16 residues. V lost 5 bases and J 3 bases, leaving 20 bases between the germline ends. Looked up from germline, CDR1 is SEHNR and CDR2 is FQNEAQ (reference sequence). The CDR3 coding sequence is TGTGCCAGCAGCCCCCCCGGCTACTTCGGGGTCTACGAGCAGTACTTC. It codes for CASSPPGYFGVYEQYF.

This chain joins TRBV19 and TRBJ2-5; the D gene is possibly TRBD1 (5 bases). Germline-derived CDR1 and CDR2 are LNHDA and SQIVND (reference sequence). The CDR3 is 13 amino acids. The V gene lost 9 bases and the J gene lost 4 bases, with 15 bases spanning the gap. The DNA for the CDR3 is TGTGCCAGCGCTTCAGGGTGGGCAGAGACCCAGTACTTC. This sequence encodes CASASGWAETQYF. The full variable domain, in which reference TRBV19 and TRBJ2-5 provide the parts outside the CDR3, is DGGITQSPKYLFRKEGQNVTLSCEQNLNHDAMYWYRQDPGQGLRLIYYSQIVNDFQKGDIAEGYSVSREKKESFPLTVTSAQKNPTAFYLCASASGWAETQYFGPGTRLLVL.